This is a list of T cell receptor beta chains from one sample in a study of shared clonotypes between healthy human individuals. Only in-frame clones appear in the TCRdb table, and some are missing; sequencing was by immunoSEQ multiplex PCR. There are about 490,000 clones in the sample; about 82% occur only once, and about an eighth lies in the top ten. Input material: PBMCs. These TCRs come from a woman in her thirties or forties in good health. Some clones in this sample may be carry-over from other donors' samples. CDR3s include the opening cysteine and the closing phenylalanine or tryptophan. The D gene is left open where the match is weak. Size is stated for part of the rows, as once, few or many counts, or as a class when the clone is expanded.

D gene,J gene,CDR3 length,V gene,clone size,CDR3 DNA,CDR3 protein
TRBD1,TRBJ1-5,13,TRBV29-1,-,TGCAGCGTTCAGGGGGCCGGCAATCAGCCCCAGCATTTT,CSVQGAGNQPQHF
-,TRBJ2-1,13,TRBV19,-,TGTGCCAGTTGCCATAATGGAAAGCGGGAGCAGTTCTTC,CASCHNGKREQFF
-,TRBJ1-2,18,TRBV11-2,once,TGTGCCAGCAGCCATTTTAGGCGTGGAGGAACCGAGGACTATGGCTACACCTTC,CASSHFRRGGTEDYGYTF
TRBD1,TRBJ1-4,16,TRBV19,-,TGTGCCAGCAACCGGGACAGGGATCTGGCTAATGAAAAACTGTTTTTT,CASNRDRDLANEKLFF
TRBD1,TRBJ1-4,17,TRBV18,-,TGTGCCAGCTCACCGAGCCGGGACAGGGGGCAAAATGAAAAACTGTTTTTT,CASSPSRDRGQNEKLFF
TRBD2,TRBJ2-3,15,TRBV4-3,-,TGCGCCAGCAGCCAAGGCGGGAGGGGCACAGATACGCAGTATTTT,CASSQGGRGTDTQYF
-,TRBJ2-3,12,TRBV5-1,-,TGCGCCAGCAGCTTGTTATCCGATACGCAGTATTTT,CASSLLSDTQYF
-,TRBJ2-7,12,TRBV7-9,-,TGTGCCAGCAGCCCATCCGACCGGGAGCAGTACTTC,CASSPSDREQYF
TRBD1,TRBJ2-7,15,TRBV4-2,-,TGTGCCAGCAGCCAAGAGGGACAGGGGGCTGGTGAGCAGTACTTC,CASSQEGQGAGEQYF
TRBD1,TRBJ1-4,15,TRBV5-4,-,TGTGCCAGCAGCTGGGACAGGGGGCGGGATGAAAAACTGTTTTTT,CASSWDRGRDEKLFF
TRBD1,TRBJ2-7,13,TRBV2,-,TGTGCCAGCAGTTGGGACAGCACCTACGAGCAGTACTTC,CASSWDSTYEQYF
-,TRBJ1-1,13,TRBV6-5,-,TGTGCCAGCGGACTGGGGATGAACACTGAAGCTTTCTTT,CASGLGMNTEAFF
TRBD2,TRBJ2-1,14,TRBV30,-,TGTGCCTGGAGTGGGGGGCTAGCGGGATTTGAGCAGTTCTTC,CAWSGGLAGFEQFF
-,TRBJ2-1,10,TRBV7-9,-,TGTGCCAGCATCCCCAATGAGCAGTTCTTC,CASIPNEQFF
TRBD2,TRBJ2-7,14,TRBV5-6,once,TGTGCCAGCAGCACGCCGGGACTAGCGGGTACACTGTACTTC,CASSTPGLAGTLYF
TRBD2,TRBJ2-7,15,TRBV30,-,TGTGCCTGGAGTGCTGACGTAGCGGGTTCCTACGAGCAGTACTTC,CAWSADVAGSYEQYF
TRBD1,TRBJ1-1,15,TRBV2,-,TGTGCCAGCAAGGGACAGGACCCCCGGGGGACTGAAGCTTTCTTT,CASKGQDPRGTEAFF
-,TRBJ1-1,14,TRBV6-1,-,TGTGCCAGCAGTGAAGGGCAGGGGTCTACTGAAGCTTTCTTT,CASSEGQGSTEAFF
TRBD2,TRBJ2-5,13,TRBV28,many,TGTGCCAGCAGAACTAGCGGGATTGAGACCCAGTACTTC,CASRTSGIETQYF
-,TRBJ2-7,14,TRBV6-5,-,TGTGCCAGCAGTTCCCCTCTAAGCACCCACGAGCAGTACTTC,CASSSPLSTHEQYF
TRBD1,TRBJ2-6,15,TRBV30,once,TGTGCCTGGAGTCAACAGGGGGCCGGGGCCAACGTCCTGACTTTC,CAWSQQGAGANVLTF
-,TRBJ1-5,12,TRBV7-2,-,TGTGCCAGCAGCCCCCCGGGGCAGCCCCAGCATTTT,CASSPPGQPQHF
TRBD1,TRBJ2-5,15,TRBV4-1,-,TGCGCCAGCAGCCAGGACAGGGCGAGTAGGGAGACCCAGTACTTC,CASSQDRASRETQYF
-,TRBJ2-5,13,TRBV4-2,-,TGTGCCAGCAGCCTTGCACTTGAAGAGACCCAGTACTTC,CASSLALEETQYF
TRBD2,TRBJ2-3,14,TRBV5-1,-,TGCGCCAGCCGACTAGCGGGAGAAACAGATACGCAGTATTTT,CASRLAGETDTQYF
-,TRBJ2-7,13,TRBV28,-,TGTGTCAGCAGTACCGGGGCAAACTACGAGCAGTACTTC,CVSSTGANYEQYF
TRBD1,TRBJ1-4,14,TRBV5-1,-,TGCGCCAGCAGCCGTGACAGGGATGAGGAAAAACTGTTTTTT,CASSRDRDEEKLFF
-,TRBJ2-3,12,TRBV9,-,TGTGCCAGTAGCACCCGCACAGATACGCAGTATTTT,CASSTRTDTQYF
-,TRBJ2-1,15,TRBV9,many,TGTGCCAGCAGCGTACTGGGGCAGTCCTACAATGAGCAGTTCTTC,CASSVLGQSYNEQFF
-,TRBJ1-1,13,TRBV11-3,few,TGTGCCAGCAGCCGGGCGCAGAACACTGAAGCTTTCTTT,CASSRAQNTEAFF
-,TRBJ2-3,13,TRBV9,-,TGTGCCAGCAGCGTAGTCGGGACAGATACGCAGTATTTT,CASSVVGTDTQYF
-,TRBJ2-7,14,TRBV7-8,-,TGTGCCAGCAGTACCCGGAACGATCCCTACGAGCAGTACTTC,CASSTRNDPYEQYF
TRBD1,TRBJ1-1,15,TRBV9,-,TGTGCCAACAGCGTAGCTCCAGGGGGGAACACTGAAGCTTTCTTT,CANSVAPGGNTEAFF
-,TRBJ2-5,13,TRBV12-2,-,TGTGCAAGGCCTGGGAAGGGCTCCTATGAGCAGTACTTC,CARPGKGSYEQYF
-,TRBJ1-5,15,TRBV27,-,TGTGCCAGCAGTTTATCCTCCACCTCCGATCAGCCCCAGCATTTT,CASSLSSTSDQPQHF
-,TRBJ1-5,14,TRBV10-3,once,TGTGCCATCAGTGTGGGGGATGATAATCAGCCCCAGCATTTT,CAISVGDDNQPQHF
-,TRBJ2-1,15,TRBV7-9,-,TGTGCCAGCAGCCCCATGGTGAGCTCCTACAATGAGCAGTTCTTC,CASSPMVSSYNEQFF
TRBD2,TRBJ2-2,15,TRBV5-1,-,TGCGCCAGCTTGCCCGGACTAGGAGTTGCCGGGGAGCTGTTTTTT,CASLPGLGVAGELFF
TRBD2,TRBJ2-1,17,TRBV28,-,TGTGCCAGCAGTTTACTAGCGGGAGGAACTCGGGGTAGTGAGCAGTTCTTC,CASSLLAGGTRGSEQFF
TRBD1,TRBJ1-1,13,TRBV6-5,-,TGTGCCAGCACTAGAGACAGGGTCGGACAAGCTTTCTTT,CASTRDRVGQAFF
-,TRBJ1-2,15,TRBV18,-,TGTGCCAGCTCACCACCTATTACAGTGGCTACCGGCTACACCTTC,CASSPPITVATGYTF
-,TRBJ1-4,16,TRBV18,-,TGTGCCAGCTCATCACGGCGGGACACAACTAATGAAAAACTGTTTTTT,CASSSRRDTTNEKLFF
TRBD2,TRBJ2-1,15,TRBV4-1,-,TGCGCCAGCAGCCACCTAGCGGGAGGGCCTTATGAGCAGTTCTTC,CASSHLAGGPYEQFF